Presented here are 18 T cell receptor beta chains from one specimen sequenced in a study of blood T cell repertoires in COVID-19. Sequenced by immunoSEQ multiplex PCR; TCRdb stores in-frame clones only, minus some. The repertoire holds fewer than 350,000 clones, with around 88% as singletons. Specimen: peripheral blood. Every receptor here comes from a woman in her thirties who had recovered from COVID-19.

This rearrangement joins TRBV27 to TRBJ2-7; TRBD2 agrees at 10 bases. Looked up from germline, CDR1 is MNHEY and CDR2 is SMNVEV (reference sequence). The CDR3 length is 15 residues. Trimming took 5 bases from V and 2 from J; bases not matched to a gene: 6. The CDR3 protein is CASSRGLAVTYEQYF. The CDR3 DNA follows: TGTGCCAGCAGTCGCGGACTAGCGGTTACCTACGAGCAGTACTTC.

V gene TRBV13 combines with J gene TRBJ2-7, with 7 positions matching TRBD1. Unmatched junction bases numbered 11, after V lost 4 bases and J lost 2 bases. From germline, CDR1 is PRHDT and CDR2 FYEKMQ (reference sequence). The CDR3 contains 16 residues. In nucleotides, the CDR3 is TGTGCCAGCAGCTCAGGGGGACAGCGTCTGACCTACGAGCAGTACTTC. Encoded protein: CASSSGGQRLTYEQYF.

Only one count was recorded for this clone. The J gene is TRBJ1-3, the V gene TRBV3-1 (or the pseudogene TRBV3-2), with 9 bases that match TRBD1. Trimming took 4 bases from V and 2 from J; bases not matched to a gene: 9. This CDR3 comprises 17 residues. Germline lookup yields CDR1 LGHDT and CDR2 YNNKEL (reference sequence). This CDR3 reads CASSPTRRDRAGNTIYF. The CDR3 DNA follows: TGTGCCAGCAGCCCTACACGAAGGGACAGGGCTGGAAACACCATATATTTT.

J is TRBJ1-4 and V is TRBV5-6; TRBD1 might be the D (6 bases). Per germline, CDR1 SGHDT and CDR2 YYEEEE. The V and J ends lost 4 bases and 4 bases respectively, with 17 bases between them. The CDR3 has 16 residues. CDR3 sequence reads: CASSAINREINEKLFF. CDR3 sequence (DNA): TGTGCCAGCAGCGCAATCAACAGGGAGATTAATGAAAAACTGTTTTTT.

The V call is TRBV7-9, the J call TRBJ1-1; 8 nucleotides line up with TRBD1. The CDR3 sequence is 15 residues long. CDR1 is SEHNR and CDR2 is FQNEAQ in the germline V gene (reference sequence). V lost 5 bases to trimming and J lost 4 bases; unmatched junction nucleotides: 9. The CDR3 loop is CASSPMTGVSTEAFF. The CDR3 bases are TGTGCCAGCAGCCCTATGACAGGGGTTAGCACTGAAGCTTTCTTT.

The chain carries TRBV10-1 and TRBJ2-5; 14 bases are a match to TRBD2. The V gene's germline CDR1 is WNHNN and CDR2 SYGVQD (reference sequence). The trim removed 5 bases at V and 5 bases at J, leaving 10 bases unmatched. This CDR3 has 17 residues. The CDR3, as DNA: TGCGCCAGCAGTCAAACGACTAGCGGGAGGGCCAGGGAGACCCAGTACTTC. It encodes CASSQTTSGRARETQYF.

The genes are TRBV5-1 and TRBJ1-3; D is uncertain. The germline V and J ends were trimmed by 4 bases and 4 bases, with 6 bases remaining between them. From germline, CDR1 is SGHRS and CDR2 YFSETQ. The CDR3 loop spans 12 amino acids. The CDR3 sequence is CASSPGGNTIYF. In nucleotides, the CDR3 is TGCGCCAGCAGCCCGGGGGGAAACACCATATATTTT.

This clone was detected only once. The chain links TRBV27 to TRBJ2-7; TRBD1 matches 11 bases. The CDR3 loop spans 15 amino acids. The J segment lost 5 bases and the V segment lost 5 bases, leaving 8 bases of the junction unmatched. Per the germline V gene, CDR1 is MNHEY and CDR2 is SMNVEV (reference sequence). The CDR3 DNA reads as TGTGCCAGCAGTCCATCCGGGACAGGGGGTAACGAGCAGTACTTC. As protein: CASSPSGTGGNEQYF.

The chain has TRBV30 and TRBJ1-1; D not certain. The CDR3 has 16 residues. V gave up 0 bases and J gave up 5 bases, with 19 bases separating them. Germline V CDR1 and CDR2: GTSNPN, SVGIG (reference sequence). The CDR3: CAWSVHRVWVGTEAFF. The CDR3 coding sequence is TGTGCCTGGAGTGTACACCGGGTTTGGGTTGGGACTGAAGCTTTCTTT.

The chain uses TRBV19 and TRBJ2-7; D may be TRBD1 (6 bases). From germline, CDR1 is LNHDA and CDR2 SQIVND (reference sequence). The CDR3 is made up of 15 amino acids. Trimming pared 1 base from V and 1 base from J, leaving 11 bases between. The CDR3 protein is CASSIANRESYEQYF. The CDR3 nucleotides read TGTGCCAGTAGTATAGCTAACAGGGAGTCCTACGAGCAGTACTTC.

This clone was observed once. This chain joins TRBV19 and TRBJ1-4, with 9 bases that match TRBD1. CDR1 and CDR2 from the germline V gene are LNHDA and SQIVND (reference sequence). CDR3 size: 14 residues. The V gene end was trimmed by 6 bases and the J gene end by 7 bases; junction bases not matched to a gene: 6. The CDR3: CASSPGTGPEKLFF. CDR3 in DNA: TGTGCCAGTAGCCCCGGGACAGGGCCTGAAAAACTGTTTTTT.

The chain recombines TRBV7-6 with TRBJ2-7; D ambiguous. CDR3 length equals 14 residues. Trimming shortened V by 6 bases and J by 5 bases, and 17 bases separated the two germline ends. The germline V gene has CDR1 SGHVS and CDR2 FNYEAQ. CDR3 loop: CASSFFLESNEQYF. In nucleotides, the CDR3 is TGTGCCAGCAGTTTCTTTTTAGAATCTAACGAGCAGTACTTC. The full variable domain, its missing parts supplied by reference TRBV7-6 and TRBJ2-7, is GAGVSQSPRYKVTKRGQDVALRCDPISGHVSLYWYRQALGQGPEFLTYFNYEAQQDKSGLPNDRFSAERPEGSISTLTIQRTEQRDSAMYRCASSFFLESNEQYFGPGTRLTVT.

This chain connects TRBV7-6 to TRBJ2-6, with a tentative D call TRBD2 (5 bases). Germline values: CDR1 SGHVS, CDR2 FNYEAQ. Deletions cut 2 bases from V and 2 bases from J, with 7 bases between. The CDR3 totals 15 residues. Here the CDR3 DNA reads TGTGCCAGCAGCTTACGAGGGCCTGGGGCCAACGTCCTGACTTTC. Translated: CASSLRGPGANVLTF.

The chain joins TRBV10-3 to TRBJ1-4; 8 nucleotides line up with TRBD1. This CDR3 spans 13 amino acids. V was pared by 10 bases and J by 8 bases, with 9 bases of the junction left unmatched. Germline assignment: CDR1 ENHRY and CDR2 SYGVKD. The CDR3, as DNA: TGTGCCACAGCCGGGACAGGAGACGAAAAACTGTTTTTT. The encoded protein is CATAGTGDEKLFF.

This clone was recorded only once. The CDR3 here is CASSSYLSMNTEAFF. The DNA for the CDR3 is TGTGCCAGTAGTAGTTACCTAAGTATGAACACTGAAGCTTTCTTT. The chain couples TRBV19 to TRBJ1-1; D is ambiguous. The germline CDR1 and CDR2 sequences are LNHDA and SQIVND (reference sequence). The CDR3 length is 15 residues. Between the trimmed V and J ends, which lost 4 bases and 0 bases, there was a span of 12 bases.

This clone was recorded only once. The V call is TRBV19, the J call TRBJ2-7; TRBD1 aligns across 10 bases. CDR1 LNHDA and CDR2 SQIVND come from the germline V gene (reference sequence). Trimming at V came to 5 bases and at J to 5 bases, leaving 9 bases not matched to a gene. The CDR3 is 15 residues long. The CDR3 sequence: CASSLGQGRIDEQYF. Here the CDR3 DNA reads TGTGCCAGTAGTCTGGGACAGGGGAGGATCGACGAGCAGTACTTC.

This chain uses TRBV3-1 (or the pseudogene TRBV3-2) with TRBJ2-5; D is undetermined. V shed 1 base and J shed 1 base, with 7 bases lying between them. This CDR3 contains 14 residues. Germline V gene lookup returns CDR1 LGHDT and CDR2 YNNKEL (reference sequence). DNA for the CDR3: TGTGCCAGCAGCCAAGGGAGAGTCCAAGAGACCCAGTACTTC. Protein product: CASSQGRVQETQYF.

This clone was counted ten times or more. The chain couples TRBV5-1 to TRBJ2-2, with D possibly matching TRBD1 (6 bases). The V end lost 4 bases, the J end lost 0 bases, and 16 bases lay between the germline ends. The germline gives CDR1 SGHRS, CDR2 YFSETQ. The CDR3 extends over 17 amino acids. The CDR3 reads CASSPSPGQTNTGELFF. Here the CDR3 DNA reads TGCGCCAGCAGCCCGAGTCCGGGACAAACGAACACCGGGGAGCTGTTTTTT.